This entry concerns a single TCR beta chain. Its antigen remains unidentified. V shed 2 bases and J 3 bases; nucleotides not matched to a gene: 8. Looked up from germline, CDR1 is DFQATT and CDR2 is SNEGSKA (reference sequence). This CDR3 region has 15 residues. This sample is drawn from a study of CD8 T cells in ankylosing spondylitis. Notes on the study in general: A TCR beta motif of several highly homologous variants appeared characteristic of ankylosing spondylitis blood. Reported data indicate significant enrichment of disease-linked clones within matched ankylosing spondylitis synovial fluid.

The authors made TCR beta libraries by quantitative 5'-RACE with molecular barcodes. A single record per CDR3 protein comes from TCRdb applying MiXCR to the 5' RACE reads. The data hold around 250,000 distinct CDR3 sequences, with roughly a third observed a single time. Specimen: blood, either unsorted or a sorted T cell fraction (not recorded which). The TCR sequence derives from a male donor with ankylosing spondylitis or in good health (not recorded which). This chain connects TRBV20-1 to TRBJ2-7, with 9 nucleotides matching TRBD2. The CDR3 here is CSARRAPSGNYEQYF. In nucleotides, the CDR3 is TGCAGTGCTAGAAGAGCGCCTAGCGGGAACTACGAGCAGTACTTC.